This T cell receptor (beta chain) was sequenced for a study of blood T cell repertoires in COVID-19. About the study: T cells, B-cell-depleted T cells, or PBMCs provided the cDNA or gDNA that served as material.

Some clones are missing from TCRdb's copy, which holds only in-frame ones; the method was immunoSEQ multiplex PCR. The table shows around 150,000 clones, with around 80% occurring only once. The CDR3 sequence is 15 residues long. Losses at the gene ends were 6 bases for V and 0 bases for J; bases not matched to a gene: 5. CDR1 is LNHDA and CDR2 is SQIVND in the germline V gene (reference sequence). The TCR sequence derives from a man in his sixties with acute or convalescent COVID-19. This rearrangement joins TRBV19 to TRBJ2-3; TRBD1 matches 8 bases. Source material: peripheral blood. Written as DNA, the CDR3 is TGTGCCAGTAGGGACAGGGCTGCTAGCACAGATACGCAGTATTTT. This gives the protein CASRDRAASTDTQYF.